The 3 T cell receptor beta chains listed next were all sequenced from one sample in a study of cytotoxic CD8 clonotypes in ibrutinib-treated CLL. Measured with immunoSEQ multiplex PCR; TCRdb has only the in-frame clones, and not every one. The profile shows approximately 100,000 clones, about 58% of them singletons. The starting material was PBMCs, obtained after 24 months of ibrutinib treatment. The source of these receptors is a human donor with chronic lymphocytic leukemia.

The chain combines TRBV13 with TRBJ2-1; 7 bases line up with TRBD1. This CDR3 comprises 12 residues. Trimming removed 5 bases from V and 12 bases from J; junction bases left unmatched: 7. The germline gives CDR1 PRHDT, CDR2 FYEKMQ (reference sequence). The CDR3 nucleotides read TGTGCCAGCAGCATAGACAGGGCTCGGCAGTTCTTC. Its translation is CASSIDRARQFF.

This clone was counted only a few times. This chain joins TRBV11-1 and TRBJ2-7, with D hard to call. Trimming shortened V by 2 bases and J by 3 bases, and 11 bases separated the two germline ends. This CDR3 has 14 amino acids. The germline V gene has CDR1 SGHAT and CDR2 FQDESV (reference sequence). DNA of the CDR3: TGTGCCAGCAGCTTATTCCGAGTGGACTACGAGCAGTACTTC. It codes for CASSLFRVDYEQYF. Full variable domain (missing parts from reference TRBV11-1 and TRBJ2-7): EAEVAQSPRYKITEKSQAVAFWCDPISGHATLYWYRQILGQGPELLVQFQDESVVDDSQLPKDRFSAERLKGVDSTLKIQPAELGDSAMYLCASSLFRVDYEQYFGPGTRLTVT.

This clone was counted a few times. V gene TRBV6-1 combines with J gene TRBJ2-3, with 11 nucleotides matching TRBD1. Per germline, CDR1 MNHNS and CDR2 SASEGT. V lost 6 bases and J lost 3; bases outside the gene matches: 2. This CDR3 has 14 residues. CDR3 sequence reads: CASSGQGATDTQYF. The CDR3 nucleotides read TGTGCCAGCAGCGGACAGGGGGCAACAGATACGCAGTATTTT.